The 27 T cell receptor beta chains below all came from one sample that was sequenced in a study of blood T cell repertoires in COVID-19. Data came from immunoSEQ multiplex PCR; TCRdb stores just in-frame clones and leaves some out. The data show tens of thousands of clones, around four fifths seen once. Specimen: peripheral blood. Every receptor here comes from a man aged 70 or older with acute or convalescent COVID-19.

This sequence joins TRBV6-5 and TRBJ1-2, with D maybe TRBD1 (6 bases). In germline, CDR1 is MNHEY, CDR2 SVGAGI. This CDR3 has 13 amino acids. V was trimmed by 4 bases and J by 4 bases, leaving 10 bases between them. The CDR3 reads CASSLDRSYGYTF. The DNA of the CDR3 is TGTGCCAGCAGTTTAGACAGGAGCTATGGCTACACCTTC.

The CDR3 spells CASSRTSGGSIPYNEQFF. The CDR3 coding sequence is TGTGCCAGCAGCAGGACTAGCGGGGGGTCAATTCCGTACAATGAGCAGTTCTTC. V and J are TRBV7-3 and TRBJ2-1; 14 positions agree with TRBD2. The CDR3 sequence is 18 residues long. V dropped 5 bases and J dropped 4; count of bases not matched to a gene: 10. Germline CDR1 is SGHTA and CDR2 is FQGTGA.

This sequence joins TRBV2 and TRBJ2-3, with TRBD2 matching over 7 bases. J lost 3 bases, V lost 6 bases, and 3 bases had no gene match. The CDR3 consists of 13 residues. Germline V gene data show CDR1 as SNHLY and CDR2 as FYNNEI. This CDR3 is CASRRGRTDTQYF. The DNA of the CDR3 is TGTGCCAGCAGGCGGGGGAGGACAGATACGCAGTATTTT.

This clone occurred a few times. The chain employs TRBV15 and TRBJ2-7, with TRBD1 as a possible D gene (6 bases). CDR3 length: 15 amino acids. Looked up from germline, CDR1 is LNHNV and CDR2 is YYDKDF (reference sequence). The V and J ends lost 4 bases and 0 bases respectively, with 13 bases between them. Written as DNA, the CDR3 is TGTGCCACCAGCACCAACAGGGCCCGCTCCTACGAGCAGTACTTC. Translating gives CATSTNRARSYEQYF.

The chain uses TRBV5-4 and TRBJ2-3, with 10 bases that match TRBD2. CDR1 is SGHNT and CDR2 is YYREEE in the germline V gene (reference sequence). The CDR3 contains 18 residues. Losses at the gene ends were 7 bases for V and 5 bases for J; bases not matched to a gene: 19. The CDR3 coding sequence is TGTGCCAGCGGATCAAACACACTAGCGGGGTACTCAAGAGATACGCAGTATTTT. This codes for CASGSNTLAGYSRDTQYF.

The chain links TRBV11-2 to TRBJ1-1; the D gene is possibly TRBD1 (5 bases). The V gene's germline CDR1 is SGHAT and CDR2 FQNNGV. The CDR3 extends over 15 amino acids. V shed 0 bases and J shed 1 base, with 9 bases lying between them. CDR3: CASSLDGAGNTEAFF. Here the CDR3 DNA reads TGTGCCAGCAGCTTAGATGGGGCTGGGAACACTGAAGCTTTCTTT.

The chain uses TRBV6-5 and TRBJ2-7; 10 positions agree with TRBD1. The CDR3 has 12 residues. The J segment lost 6 bases and the V segment lost 8 bases, leaving 4 bases of the junction unmatched. Germline V gene data show CDR1 as MNHEY and CDR2 as SVGAGI. CDR3 coding DNA: TGTGCCAGCGGGACAGGGGAGGCCGAGCAGTACTTC. It yields the protein CASGTGEAEQYF.

The chain employs TRBV5-1 and TRBJ1-2, with TRBD1 matching 8 bases. CDR1 and CDR2 from the germline V gene are SGHRS and YFSETQ. The CDR3 has 17 amino acids. V was pared by 0 bases and J by 4 bases, with 11 bases of the junction left unmatched. The CDR3 nucleotides are TGCGCCAGCAGCTTGGACGGCAGGGGGCTTTCTGGCTATGGCTACACCTTC. Protein: CASSLDGRGLSGYGYTF. Using reference TRBV5-1 and TRBJ1-2 for the parts outside the CDR3, the full variable domain is KAGVTQTPRYLIKTRGQQVTLSCSPISGHRSVSWYQQTPGQGLQFLFEYFSETQRNKGNFPGRFSGRQFSNSRSEMNVSTLELGDSALYLCASSLDGRGLSGYGYTFGSGTRLTVV.

V is TRBV19 and J is TRBJ1-2; no reliable D call. Germline V CDR1 and CDR2: LNHDA, SQIVND (reference sequence). This CDR3 has 13 residues. The V end was cut by 7 bases, the J end by 4 bases, with 13 bases between. CDR3 in amino acids: CASTEQLSYGYTF. The CDR3 DNA follows: TGTGCCAGTACCGAACAGCTCTCCTATGGCTACACCTTC.

CDR3 sequence reads: CASSLPNTGVHEKLFF. The CDR3 DNA reads TGTGCCAGCAGTTTACCCAACACAGGGGTTCATGAAAAACTGTTTTTT. The chain links TRBV28 to TRBJ1-4, with 7 bases matching TRBD1. The J segment lost 6 bases and the V segment lost 2 bases, leaving 9 bases of the junction unmatched. Germline V CDR1 and CDR2: MDHEN, SYDVKM. The CDR3 length is 16 residues.

V usage is TRBV18 and J usage is TRBJ2-7; D might be TRBD1 (5 bases). Looked up from germline, CDR1 is KGHSH and CDR2 is LQKENI. Between the trimmed V and J ends, which lost 1 base and 1 base, there was a span of 11 bases. CDR3 size: 15 residues. The chain's CDR3 is CASSPRPGRSYEQYF. DNA for the CDR3: TGTGCCAGCTCACCACGTCCAGGGCGGTCCTACGAGCAGTACTTC. The whole variable domain, remainder taken from reference TRBV18 and TRBJ2-7, is NAGVMQNPRHLVRRRGQEARLRCSPMKGHSHVYWYRQLPEEGLKFMVYLQKENIIDESGMPKERFSAEFPKEGPSILRIQQVVRGDSAAYFCASSPRPGRSYEQYFGPGTRLTVT.

This clone was found once. The chain is built from TRBV19 and TRBJ1-5, with 7 nucleotides matching TRBD1. The V gene's germline CDR1 is LNHDA and CDR2 SQIVND (reference sequence). The junction had 6 bases not matched to a gene; V was cut back by 7 bases and J by 0 bases. The CDR3 runs 15 residues. The DNA for the CDR3 is TGTGCCAGTAACTCGGACAGGATTAGCAATCAGCCCCAGCATTTT. Translating it yields CASNSDRISNQPQHF. The full variable domain, with the rest looked up from reference TRBV19 and TRBJ1-5, is DGGITQSPKYLFRKEGQNVTLSCEQNLNHDAMYWYRQDPGQGLRLIYYSQIVNDFQKGDIAEGYSVSREKKESFPLTVTSAQKNPTAFYLCASNSDRISNQPQHFGDGTRLSIL.

The chain combines TRBV30 with TRBJ1-2; a weak D match, TRBD1 (6 bases). The CDR3 contains 14 residues. Trimming stripped 8 bases from V and 0 bases from J, with 16 bases between. Germline lookup yields CDR1 GTSNPN and CDR2 SVGIG (reference sequence). The DNA of the CDR3 is TGTGCCCGTCAGGGGCCAGATCCTAACTATGGCTACACCTTC. This gives the protein CARQGPDPNYGYTF.

The count of this clone is one. V gene TRBV5-1 combines with J gene TRBJ1-2, with D perhaps TRBD1 (5 bases). The germline CDR1 and CDR2 sequences are SGHRS and YFSETQ. This CDR3 contains 15 residues. V lost 1 base to trimming and J lost 6 bases, with 16 bases between them. In DNA, the CDR3 is TGCGCCAGCAGCTTGAATCCCCAAGGGGCGGATGGCTACACCTTC. Amino acid sequence: CASSLNPQGADGYTF.

Details on this clone: Sequence at one end of the junction differs from germline and may be a read error. This chain joins TRBV7-7 and TRBJ2-5; 9 bases are shared with TRBD1. The germline CDR1 and CDR2 sequences are SSHAT and FNYEAQ (reference sequence). This CDR3 comprises 15 residues. The CDR3 bases are TGTGCTAGCAGCATCGGGACAGGGAGGTCCGAGACCCAGTACTTC. It codes for CASSIGTGRSETQYF. The full variable domain, completed using reference TRBV7-7 and TRBJ2-5, is GAGVSQSPRYKVTKRGQDVTLRCDPISSHATLYWYQQALGQGPEFLTYFNYEAQPDKSGLPSDRFSAERPEGSISTLTIQRTEQRDSAMYRCASSIGTGRSETQYFGPGTRLLVL.

This chain joins TRBV7-9 and TRBJ2-3; 15 bases are shared with TRBD2. Germline V gene data show CDR1 as SEHNR and CDR2 as FQNEAQ (reference sequence). The CDR3 covers 17 residues. Trimming took 5 bases from V and 2 from J; bases not matched to a gene: 5. CDR3: CASSPWTSGGVTDTQYF. The CDR3 DNA sequence: TGTGCCAGCAGCCCTTGGACTAGCGGGGGGGTCACAGATACGCAGTATTTT.

The rearrangement links TRBV3-1 (or the pseudogene TRBV3-2) to TRBJ2-1; 13 bases align to TRBD2. Germline trimming cut 4 bases from V and 7 bases from J; bases unmatched to any gene: 10. CDR1 LGHDT and CDR2 YNNKEL come from the germline V gene (reference sequence). This CDR3 has 17 amino acids. The CDR3 DNA reads TGTGCCAGCAGCCCGGCGACTAGCGGGGGGAGATCTAATGAGCAGTTCTTC. It specifies CASSPATSGGRSNEQFF.

CDR3 region: CASSTRTVSNQPQHF. In DNA form, the CDR3 reads TGTGCCAGTAGTACCCGGACAGTCAGCAATCAGCCCCAGCATTTT. This chain connects TRBV19 to TRBJ1-5, with D perhaps matching TRBD1 (6 bases). Trimming took 4 bases from V and 1 from J, leaving 11 bases between them. Germline V gene data show CDR1 as LNHDA and CDR2 as SQIVND (reference sequence). The CDR3 consists of 15 residues.

The chain joins TRBV29-1 to TRBJ1-1; TRBD1 is a possible D gene (6 bases). Per germline, CDR1 SQVTM and CDR2 ANQGSEA. Trimming removed 6 bases from V and 4 bases from J, with 18 bases in between. This CDR3 region has 14 residues. The CDR3 loop reads CSVLQTGQGTEAFF. The CDR3 bases are TGCAGCGTCCTCCAAACAGGGCAGGGCACTGAAGCTTTCTTT.

This clone counts as large. The gene calls are TRBV6-5 and TRBJ2-7; perhaps TRBD1 as D (5 bases). This CDR3 spans 14 amino acids. Looked up from germline, CDR1 is MNHEY and CDR2 is SVGAGI. V shed 5 bases and J shed 0 bases, with 11 bases lying between them. This chain's CDR3 is CASSPTEPSYEQYF. The CDR3 nucleotides read TGTGCCAGCAGTCCGACAGAGCCCTCCTACGAGCAGTACTTC.

This chain connects TRBV9 to TRBJ2-5, with a tentative D call TRBD2 (5 bases). In germline, CDR1 is SGDLS, CDR2 YYNGEE. Trimming stripped 4 bases from V and 2 bases from J, with 18 bases between. This CDR3 contains 16 residues. Here the CDR3 DNA reads TGTGCCAGCAGCCTGACCGTCTCCCCGGGGCAAGAGACCCAGTACTTC. This translates into CASSLTVSPGQETQYF. The variable domain in full, completed from reference TRBV9 and TRBJ2-5, reads DSGVTQTPKHLITATGQRVTLRCSPRSGDLSVYWYQQSLDQGLQFLIQYYNGEERAKGNILERFSAQQFPDLHSELNLSSLELGDSALYFCASSLTVSPGQETQYFGPGTRLLVL.

This clone was observed a single time. The chain uses TRBV27 and TRBJ2-7; 8 bases fit TRBD2. Germline V gives CDR1 MNHEY, CDR2 SMNVEV (reference sequence). The CDR3 totals 16 residues. The ends lost 8 bases at V and 6 bases at J; junction bases unmatched: 18. In DNA, the CDR3 is TGTGCCAGCTCCTCTTCCCATGGCGGGGGGTTGGGCGAGCAGTACTTC. Protein: CASSSSHGGGLGEQYF.

The V and J genes are TRBV19 and TRBJ1-2, with 9 bases that match TRBD1. The CDR3 totals 14 residues. Germline loops: CDR1 LNHDA, CDR2 SQIVND (reference sequence). V lost 9 bases to trimming and J lost 6 bases; unmatched junction nucleotides: 11. CDR3 sequence (DNA): TGTGCCAGCTTCGGGACAGGGAGGAATGATGGCTACACCTTC. Amino acids: CASFGTGRNDGYTF.

The rearrangement uses TRBV7-9 and TRBJ2-1, with 7 bases aligning to TRBD2. The V segment lost 4 bases and the J segment 3 bases; nucleotides outside the gene matches: 15. The length of the CDR3 is 18 residues. Germline loops: CDR1 SEHNR, CDR2 FQNEAQ (reference sequence). The CDR3 DNA reads as TGTGCCAGCAGCTCCACCGTTGGGGGGGAGCCAGACTACAATGAGCAGTTCTTC. It codes for CASSSTVGGEPDYNEQFF.

This rearrangement joins TRBV2 to TRBJ1-1, with D perhaps matching TRBD1 (5 bases). The CDR3 has 13 amino acids. The ends were cut back, 4 bases at V and 0 bases at J, with 6 bases in the middle. Germline CDR1 and CDR2: SNHLY and FYNNEI. The CDR3, as DNA: TGTGCCAGCAGTGTGGGGCTGAACACTGAAGCTTTCTTT. It is translated as CASSVGLNTEAFF.

The J gene is TRBJ2-7, the V gene TRBV5-4; D not certain. Germline V gene sequence: CDR1 SGHNT, CDR2 YYREEE (reference sequence). The CDR3 extends over 13 amino acids. The V end was cut by 4 bases, the J end by 3 bases, with 11 bases between. The CDR3 is CASSDSRNYEQYF. CDR3 nucleotide sequence: TGTGCCAGCAGCGACTCCCGAAACTACGAGCAGTACTTC. Combining the CDR3 with reference TRBV5-4 and TRBJ2-7 gives the whole variable domain ETGVTQSPTHLIKTRGQQVTLRCSSQSGHNTVSWYQQALGQGPQFIFQYYREEENGRGNFPPRFSGLQFPNYSSELNVNALELDDSALYLCASSDSRNYEQYFGPGTRLTVT.

This rearrangement joins TRBV2 to TRBJ1-4; no definite D call. The CDR3 is 12 amino acids. Trimming shortened V by 3 bases and J by 8 bases, and 7 bases separated the two germline ends. Germline V gene lookup returns CDR1 SNHLY and CDR2 FYNNEI. The CDR3, as DNA: TGTGCCAGCAGTGAGGAGAGGGAAAAACTGTTTTTT. Translating it yields CASSEEREKLFF. The entire variable domain, with the rest obtained from reference TRBV2 and TRBJ1-4, is as follows: EPEVTQTPSHQVTQMGQEVILRCVPISNHLYFYWYRQILGQKVEFLVSFYNNEISEKSEIFDDQFSVERPDGSNFTLKIRSTKLEDSAMYFCASSEEREKLFFGSGTQLSVL.